The 10 T cell receptor beta chains below come from one sample, sequenced in a study of T-cell reconstitution after alpha-beta-depleted transplantation in children. TCRbeta library construction was performed incorporating unique molecular identifiers. TCRdb independently ran MiXCR on the PCR reads; one entry per CDR3 protein. Of around 410,000 distinct CDR3 sequences listed, about a tenth are singletons. The source material was PBMCs from the stem cell graft donor, sampled from the stem cell graft. Receptors were obtained from a human donor who donated a stem cell graft to a child with acute myeloid leukemia.

The chain couples TRBV27 to TRBJ2-1; TRBD1 aligns across 8 bases. The CDR3 is 15 amino acids. V was clipped by 10 bases and J by 4 bases; unmatched bases: 12. Germline V CDR1 and CDR2: MNHEY, SMNVEV (reference sequence). CDR3 in amino acids: CAIRIRDRPYNEQFF. DNA of the CDR3: TGTGCCATCCGTATCCGGGACAGGCCTTACAATGAGCAGTTCTTC.

The genes are TRBV5-6 and TRBJ2-4; either TRBD1 or TRBD2 may supply D (5 bases each). This CDR3 has 16 amino acids. Germline loops: CDR1 SGHDT, CDR2 YYEEEE. V shed 2 bases and J shed 0 bases, with 12 bases lying between them. The CDR3 reads CASSFSGPRAKNIQYF. In DNA form, the CDR3 reads TGTGCCAGCAGCTTTTCGGGACCGAGAGCCAAAAACATTCAGTACTTC.

The chain uses TRBV12-3 or TRBV12-4 and TRBJ2-1; 11 nucleotides agree with TRBD2. The CDR3 contains 15 residues. V trimming: 3 bases; J trimming: 6 bases; junction bases outside the gene matches: 4. For the CDR3, the DNA is TGTGCCAGCAGTTTTAGCGGGAGGGCCCTCAATGAGCAGTTCTTC. Translating it yields CASSFSGRALNEQFF.

This clonotype was counted only a few times. V is TRBV7-2 and J is TRBJ2-3; 11 positions agree with TRBD1. There are 16 residues in the CDR3. Germline V CDR1 and CDR2: SGHTA, FQGNSA. V shed 5 bases, J shed 4 bases, and the junction held 8 bases outside the gene matches. CDR3 residues: CASSPRTGGKADTQYF. CDR3 nucleotides: TGTGCCAGCAGCCCGAGGACAGGGGGCAAGGCAGATACGCAGTATTTT.

This clonotype came up many times. This sequence joins TRBV20-1 and TRBJ1-1; perhaps TRBD1 as D (5 bases). Trimming left V 5 bases short and J 3 bases short, with 10 bases between. This CDR3 spans 12 amino acids. Germline values: CDR1 DFQATT, CDR2 SNEGSKA (reference sequence). The CDR3 protein is CSAAKGDTEAFF. CDR3 DNA sequence: TGCAGTGCTGCCAAAGGGGACACTGAAGCTTTCTTT.

This clonotype has a count of ten or more. The rearrangement joins TRBV20-1 to TRBJ2-3; D is ambiguous. This CDR3 is built from 11 residues. V lost 5 bases and J 3 bases, leaving 6 bases between the germline ends. The V gene's germline CDR1 is DFQATT and CDR2 SNEGSKA (reference sequence). The CDR3 DNA is TGCAGTGCTGACCGGACAGATACGCAGTATTTT. This gives the protein CSADRTDTQYF.

This chain uses TRBV20-1 with TRBJ2-5; D gene unclear. Trimming took off 6 bases at V and 5 bases at J, with 19 bases between the two ends. The CDR3 runs to 14 residues. Germline V lookup: CDR1 DFQATT, CDR2 SNEGSKA (reference sequence). This CDR3 reads CSASPGPSGETQYF. CDR3 DNA sequence: TGCAGTGCCTCCCCGGGCCCCTCCGGGGAGACCCAGTACTTC.

This chain connects TRBV5-1 to TRBJ1-1; D remains unclear. Trimming left V 0 bases short and J 7 bases short, with 13 bases between. Germline loops: CDR1 SGHRS, CDR2 YFSETQ. The CDR3 spans 14 residues. The CDR3 loop reads CASSLERRANEAFF. CDR3 in DNA: TGCGCCAGCAGCTTGGAGCGTAGGGCGAATGAAGCTTTCTTT.

Comment on this clonotype: It may be a read error: a sequence one base away is much more abundant. V usage is TRBV20-1 and J usage is TRBJ2-3; TRBD1 matches 8 bases. The CDR3 length is 17 residues. CDR1 is DFQATT and CDR2 is SNEGSKA in the germline V gene (reference sequence). CDR3 loop: CCARDRQGIASTDTQYF. The CDR3 region has the DNA TGCTGTGCTAGAGATCGACAGGGGATTGCTAGCACAGATACGCAGTATTTT.

The V gene is TRBV20-1, the J gene TRBJ2-7; no clear D. V gave up 3 bases and J gave up 4 bases, with 13 bases separating them. CDR1 and CDR2 (germline): DFQATT, SNEGSKA (reference sequence). The CDR3 is made up of 13 amino acids. DNA for the CDR3: TGCAGTGCTAGTTTTGGCGGCCCATACGAGCAGTACGTC. It specifies CSASFGGPYEQYV.